The clone carrying this T cell receptor beta chain was observed at least ten times. Its antigen is unknown. TCRdb re-derived calls from the 5' RACE reads in MiXCR, one entry per CDR3 protein. The sample gives 170,000 or so distinct CDR3 sequences, about 6% of which show up once; approximately 3% is in the top ten. The data were obtained in a study of T cells after yellow fever vaccination. Study-level results: Peaking on day 5 versus 15, the secondary response was faster but weaker. Although most clonotypes did not, a small share appeared in both CD4 and CD8 compartments.

V was trimmed by 0 bases and J by 3 bases, leaving 12 bases between them. Germline V lookup: CDR1 MGHRA, CDR2 YSYEKL. The CDR3 runs 15 residues. This clonotype was sampled from a man aged 18 to 29 who received the YFV17D yellow fever vaccine. V usage is TRBV4-1 and J usage is TRBJ2-7; TRBD2 might be the D (6 bases). The source was CD4+ T cells sorted from PBMCs, collected on the day of the first yellow fever vaccination. CDR3: CASSQDRLAFYEQYF. The CDR3 coding sequence is TGCGCCAGCAGCCAAGATCGCCTAGCGTTCTACGAGCAGTACTTC.